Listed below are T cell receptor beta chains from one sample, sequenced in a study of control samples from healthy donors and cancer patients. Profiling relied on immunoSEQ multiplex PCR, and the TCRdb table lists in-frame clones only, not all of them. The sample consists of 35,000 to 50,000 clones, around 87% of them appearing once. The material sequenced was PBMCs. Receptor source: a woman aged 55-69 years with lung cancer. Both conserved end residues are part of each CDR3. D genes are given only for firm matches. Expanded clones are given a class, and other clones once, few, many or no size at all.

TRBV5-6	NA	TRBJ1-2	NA	TGTGCCAGCAGCTTGTATCGGCAGGGCGGCGGCTACACCTTC	CASSLYRQGGGYTF
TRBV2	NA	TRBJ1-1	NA	TGTGCCAGCAGTAAAGACACCTCAAACACTGAAGCTTTCTTT	CASSKDTSNTEAFF
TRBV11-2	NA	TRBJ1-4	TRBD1	TGTGCCAGCAGCCGTGACAGGGCAACTAATGAAAAACTGTTTTTT	CASSRDRATNEKLFF
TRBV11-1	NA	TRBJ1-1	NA	TGTGCCAGCAGCTTATCCCACGGACTCGGGAGAGGAGCTTTCTTT	CASSLSHGLGRGAFF
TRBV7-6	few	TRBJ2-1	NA	TGTGCCAGCAGCCCCCAGGAGCAGAGGGAGCAGTTCTTC	CASSPQEQREQFF
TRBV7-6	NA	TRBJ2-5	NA	TGTGCCAGCAGCTTAACCAGTGGGGCGGGAAAAGAGACCCAGTACTTC	CASSLTSGAGKETQYF
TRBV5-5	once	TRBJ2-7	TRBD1	TGTGCCAGCAGCTCACAGGGGGACTCCTACGAGCAGTACTTC	CASSSQGDSYEQYF
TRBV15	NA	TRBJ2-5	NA	TGTGCCACCAGCAGAGATGAGGCAGAGACCCAGTACTTC	CATSRDEAETQYF
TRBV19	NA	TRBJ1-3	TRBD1	TGTGCCAGTAGTCGGACAGGGGCCTCTGGAAACACCATATATTTT	CASSRTGASGNTIYF
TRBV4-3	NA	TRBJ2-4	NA	TGCGCCAGCAGCCAAGATTTGGAGGGAAACATTCAGTACTTC	CASSQDLEGNIQYF
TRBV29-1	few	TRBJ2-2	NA	TGCAGCGTTGCTTCCCAGGGCGGGTGGGAGCTGTTTTTT	CSVASQGGWELFF
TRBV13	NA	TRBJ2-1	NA	TGTGCCAGCAGCACGTCAAGAGGAGGAGACAATGAGCAGTTCTTC	CASSTSRGGDNEQFF
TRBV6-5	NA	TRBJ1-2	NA	TGTGCCAGCAGTTACCAAAGGACAGCGTATGGCTACACCTTC	CASSYQRTAYGYTF
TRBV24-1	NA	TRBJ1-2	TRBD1	TGTGCCACCAGTGAGACGGGACAGGACTATGGCTACACCTTC	CATSETGQDYGYTF
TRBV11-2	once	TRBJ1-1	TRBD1	TGTGCCAGCAGCCTACACTGGGGACAGGGAGAAGCTTTCTTT	CASSLHWGQGEAFF
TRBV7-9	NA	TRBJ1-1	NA	TGTGCCAGCAGCTTAGTTACTGAAGCTTTCTTT	CASSLVTEAFF
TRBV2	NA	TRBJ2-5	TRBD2	TGTGCCAGCAATTTCAGAGGCGCTGTAGGGACTAGCGGCTCAGGAGGTGGGGAGACCCAGTACTTC	CASNFRGAVGTSGSGGGETQYF
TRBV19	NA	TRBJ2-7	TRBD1	TGTGCCAGTAGTATAGGGACAGGGGTTTACGAGCAGTACTTC	CASSIGTGVYEQYF